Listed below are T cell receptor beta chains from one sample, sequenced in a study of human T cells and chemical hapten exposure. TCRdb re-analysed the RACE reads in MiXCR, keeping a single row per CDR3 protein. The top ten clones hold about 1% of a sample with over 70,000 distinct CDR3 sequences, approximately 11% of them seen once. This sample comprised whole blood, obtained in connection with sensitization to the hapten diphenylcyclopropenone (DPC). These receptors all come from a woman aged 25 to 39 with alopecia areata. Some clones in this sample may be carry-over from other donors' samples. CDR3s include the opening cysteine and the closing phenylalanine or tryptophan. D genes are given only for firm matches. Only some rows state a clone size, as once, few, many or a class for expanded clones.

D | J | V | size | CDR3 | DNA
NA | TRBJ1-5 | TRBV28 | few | CASGTREVSNQPQHF | TGTGCCAGCGGAACAAGGGAGGTTAGCAATCAGCCCCAGCATTTT
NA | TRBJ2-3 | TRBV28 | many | CASSFLAFKERGPDTQYF | TGTGCCAGCAGTTTTCTAGCTTTTAAGGAGCGTGGTCCAGATACGCAGTATTTT
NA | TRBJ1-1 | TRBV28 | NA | CASSAPPNTEAFF | TGTGCCAGCAGCGCGCCCCCGAACACTGAAGCTTTCTTT
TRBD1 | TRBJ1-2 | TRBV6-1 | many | CASSPDRELRGYTF | TGTGCCAGCAGTCCTGACAGGGAATTGCGTGGCTACACCTTC
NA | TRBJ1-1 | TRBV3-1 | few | CASSPWGSPEAFF | TGTGCCAGCAGCCCCTGGGGGAGTCCTGAAGCTTTCTTT
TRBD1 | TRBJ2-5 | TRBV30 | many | CAWSRFGQGEETQYF | TGTGCCTGGAGTCGCTTTGGACAGGGAGAAGAGACCCAGTACTTC
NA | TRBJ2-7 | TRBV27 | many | CASKGSSYEQYF | TGTGCCAGCAAGGGGAGCTCCTACGAGCAGTACTTC
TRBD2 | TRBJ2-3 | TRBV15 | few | CATSRDGLAGGPLDTQYF | TGTGCCACCAGCAGAGATGGGTTAGCGGGGGGCCCACTCGATACGCAGTATTTT
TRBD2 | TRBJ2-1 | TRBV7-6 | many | CASSLEVGGPGNEQFF | TGTGCCAGCAGCTTAGAGGTGGGAGGGCCGGGTAATGAGCAGTTCTTC
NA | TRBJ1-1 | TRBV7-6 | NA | CASRRDLENTEAFF | TGTGCCAGCCGCCGGGACCTCGAGAACACTGAAGCTTTCTTT
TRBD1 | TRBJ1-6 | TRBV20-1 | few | CSASRGTGYNSPLHF | TGCAGTGCTAGTCGCGGGACAGGGTATAATTCACCCCTCCACTTT
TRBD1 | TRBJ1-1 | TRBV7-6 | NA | CASSPGDRLTTEAFF | TGTGCCAGCAGCCCAGGGGACAGGTTAACAACTGAAGCTTTCTTT
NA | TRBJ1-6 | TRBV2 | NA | CASRRDSSSYNSPLHF | TGTGCCAGCAGGCGGGACTCGAGCTCCTATAATTCACCCCTCCACTTT
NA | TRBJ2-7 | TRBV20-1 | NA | CSARESYGGVRDRKYF | TGCAGTGCTAGAGAGTCCTACGGAGGGGTCAGGGATAGGAAGTACTTC
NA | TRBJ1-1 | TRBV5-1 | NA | CASSLAHLRAPDTEAFF | TGCGCCAGCAGCTTGGCCCACCTCAGGGCGCCGGACACTGAAGCTTTCTTT
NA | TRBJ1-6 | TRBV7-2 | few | CASSLVVGTPLHF | TGTGCCAGCAGCTTAGTGGTGGGCACACCCCTCCACTTT
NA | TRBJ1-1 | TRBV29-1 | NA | CSVAGTNTEAFF | TGCAGCGTTGCGGGTACGAACACTGAAGCTTTCTTT
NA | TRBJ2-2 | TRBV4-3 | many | CASSQGGARIGELFF | TGCGCCAGCAGCCAAGGCGGGGCGCGGATCGGGGAGCTGTTTTTT
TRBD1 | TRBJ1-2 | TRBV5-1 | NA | CASNTGDTYGYTF | TGCGCCAGCAACACAGGGGACACTTATGGCTACACCTTC
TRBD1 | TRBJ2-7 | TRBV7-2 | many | CASSPRTGLNEQYF | TGTGCCAGCAGCCCTCGGACAGGGCTGAACGAGCAGTACTTC
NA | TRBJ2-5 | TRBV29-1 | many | CSVASGTQETQYF | TGCAGCGTTGCGTCAGGGACCCAAGAGACCCAGTACTTC
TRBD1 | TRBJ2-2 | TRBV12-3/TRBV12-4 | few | CASSTQQGITGELFF | TGTGCCAGCAGCACCCAACAGGGGATCACCGGGGAGCTGTTTTTT
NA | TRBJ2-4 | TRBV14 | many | CASSLQGGTNIQYF | TGTGCCAGCAGCCTCCAGGGCGGAACGAACATTCAGTACTTC
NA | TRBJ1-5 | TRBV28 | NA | CASSPSSGVNQPQHF | TGTGCCAGCAGTCCCTCATCGGGGGTCAATCAGCCCCAGCATTTT
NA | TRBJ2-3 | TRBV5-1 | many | CASSRTGVQDTQYF | TGCGCCAGCAGCCGGACCGGTGTACAAGATACGCAGTATTTT
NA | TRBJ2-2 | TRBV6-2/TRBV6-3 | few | CASIARQNTGELFF | TGTGCCAGCATAGCGCGTCAGAACACCGGGGAGCTGTTTTTT
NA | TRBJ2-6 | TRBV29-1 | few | CSVELQGQGANVLTF | TGCAGCGTTGAGTTACAGGGTCAAGGGGCCAACGTCCTGACTTTC
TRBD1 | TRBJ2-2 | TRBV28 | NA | CASSLYQGADTGELFF | TGTGCCAGCAGTTTATACCAGGGGGCGGACACCGGGGAGCTGTTTTTT
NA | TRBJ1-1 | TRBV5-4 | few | CASSAGSPGFTEAFF | TGTGCCAGCAGCGCGGGGAGTCCGGGGTTCACTGAAGCTTTCTTT
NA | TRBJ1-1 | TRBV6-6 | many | CASSYGQGGTGEAFF | TGTGCCAGCAGTTACGGGCAGGGAGGAACAGGTGAAGCTTTCTTT
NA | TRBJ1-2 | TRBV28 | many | CASSTILPGYTF | TGTGCCAGCAGTACCATACTACCTGGCTACACCTTC
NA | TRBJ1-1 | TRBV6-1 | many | CASSVGTEAFF | TGTGCCAGCAGTGTGGGGACTGAAGCTTTCTTT
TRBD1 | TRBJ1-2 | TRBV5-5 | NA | CASSLQGASYYGYTF | TGTGCCAGCAGCCTACAGGGGGCCTCTTACTATGGCTACACCTTC